The 20 T cell receptor beta chains given below trace back to one sample, sequenced in a study of shared clonotypes between healthy human individuals. Profiling relied on immunoSEQ multiplex PCR, and the TCRdb table lists in-frame clones only, not all of them. The data show 190,000 or so clones, with 65% to 80% seen just once and more than 9% held by the top ten. Sample: memory CD4+ T cells sorted from blood. Regarding subset: CD45RA-negative fraction. Receptors were obtained from a man aged 25-45 years in good health.

The chain recombines TRBV7-7 with TRBJ2-2; TRBD1 is a possible D gene (6 bases). This CDR3 contains 17 residues. V lost 5 bases, J lost 7 bases, and 23 bases lay in between. Germline V gene data show CDR1 as SSHAT and CDR2 as FNYEAQ (reference sequence). CDR3 amino acids: CASSANRITGFSGELFF. The CDR3 region has the DNA TGTGCCAGCAGCGCTAACCGTATCACAGGGTTTAGCGGGGAGCTGTTTTTT.

This sequence joins TRBV11-1 and TRBJ2-1, with 11 nucleotides matching TRBD2. CDR1 and CDR2 from the germline V gene are SGHAT and FQDESV (reference sequence). The V gene end was trimmed by 5 bases and the J gene end by 9 bases; junction bases not matched to a gene: 9. The CDR3 length is 15 residues. The CDR3 is CASSDLAGGYSEQFF. DNA for the CDR3: TGTGCCAGCAGCGACCTAGCGGGAGGTTATAGTGAGCAGTTCTTC.

Regarding this clone: At one of its ends the junction is not consistent with the germline gene, which may arise from a read error. The V and J genes are TRBV2 and TRBJ1-5; no clear D. The CDR3 sequence is 13 residues long. Germline CDR1 SNHLY, CDR2 FYNNEI. The CDR3 bases are TGTGCCAGCGGTGAGGGTTCCGGCCAGCCCCAGCATTTT. Protein product: CASGEGSGQPQHF. Full variable domain (outside the CDR3, taken from reference TRBV2 and TRBJ1-5): EPEVTQTPSHQVTQMGQEVILRCVPISNHLYFYWYRQILGQKVEFLVSFYNNEISEKSEIFDDQFSVERPDGSNFTLKIRSTKLEDSAMYFCASGEGSGQPQHFGDGTRLSIL.

In this sample, this clone turned up once. The rearrangement uses TRBV28 and TRBJ2-2, with D tentatively TRBD1 or TRBD2 (5 bases each). The CDR3 has 13 residues. CDR1 is MDHEN, CDR2 SYDVKM, per germline. Trimming removed 8 bases at V and 2 bases at J, with 9 bases between. DNA of the CDR3: TGTGCCAGCTGGGACCGAAACACCGGGGAGCTGTTTTTT. Its protein product is CASWDRNTGELFF.

The genes are TRBV5-8 and TRBJ2-5, with D tentatively TRBD1 (5 bases). Looked up from germline, CDR1 is SGHTS and CDR2 is YDEGEE. V lost 2 bases and J 4 bases, leaving 18 bases between the germline ends. The CDR3 is 16 residues long. CDR3 sequence (DNA): TGTGCCAGCAGCTTAGGTACAGGTCGACGGTCAGAGACCCAGTACTTC. Its protein is CASSLGTGRRSETQYF.

The rearrangement links TRBV5-1 to TRBJ2-7; 9 bases agree with TRBD2. Per the germline V gene, CDR1 is SGHRS and CDR2 is YFSETQ. CDR3 size: 14 residues. With V trimmed by 0 bases and J by 5 bases, 3 bases remained unmatched. CDR3: CASSLAPSGDEQYF. The CDR3 bases are TGCGCCAGCAGCTTGGCCCCTAGCGGGGACGAGCAGTACTTC. Full variable domain (outside the CDR3, taken from reference TRBV5-1 and TRBJ2-7): KAGVTQTPRYLIKTRGQQVTLSCSPISGHRSVSWYQQTPGQGLQFLFEYFSETQRNKGNFPGRFSGRQFSNSRSEMNVSTLELGDSALYLCASSLAPSGDEQYFGPGTRLTVT.

In its sample, this clone was seen a few times. V gene TRBV18 combines with J gene TRBJ1-2; possibly TRBD1 for D (5 bases). Germline lookup yields CDR1 KGHSH and CDR2 LQKENI. The CDR3 covers 14 residues. The V and J ends lost 5 bases and 0 bases respectively, with 10 bases between them. The CDR3 spells CASSKGASNYGYTF. The CDR3, as DNA: TGTGCCAGCTCAAAAGGGGCATCTAACTATGGCTACACCTTC.

This clone appeared a single time. CDR3 sequence reads: CASSPAPWTSGRVNEQFF. Written as DNA, the CDR3 is TGTGCCAGCAGCCCAGCCCCCTGGACTAGCGGGAGGGTTAATGAGCAGTTCTTC. The rearrangement links TRBV7-9 to TRBJ2-1; 15 nucleotides align to TRBD2. The CDR3 is 18 residues long. Germline CDR1 SEHNR, CDR2 FQNEAQ (reference sequence). Trimming cost V 5 bases and J 7 bases; bases outside gene matches: 12.

The V gene is TRBV7-8, the J gene TRBJ1-3; D possibly corresponds to TRBD1 (6 bases). The V and J ends lost 5 bases and 4 bases respectively, with 12 bases between them. This CDR3 has 14 residues. CDR1 and CDR2 (germline): SGHVS, FQNEAQ. Written as DNA, the CDR3 is TGTGCCAGCAGCGTCAGGGGATACGGAAACACCATATATTTT. Translating it yields CASSVRGYGNTIYF.

This chain joins TRBV2 and TRBJ2-1; D gene uncertain. Germline CDR1 is SNHLY and CDR2 is FYNNEI. The CDR3 length is 14 residues. V was shortened by 11 bases and J by 6 bases, with 20 bases between the two germline ends. CDR3 residues: CASDRAPLGNEQFF. Written as DNA, the CDR3 is TGTGCCTCGGATCGGGCCCCACTTGGCAATGAGCAGTTCTTC.

This clone was detected once. The CDR3: CASSSGGTYNEQFF. CDR3 bases: TGTGCCAGTTCATCGGGGGGAACCTACAATGAGCAGTTCTTC. The V gene is TRBV27, the J gene TRBJ2-1; TRBD2 matches at 7 bases. V shed 9 bases, J shed 2 bases, and the junction held 7 bases outside the gene matches. This CDR3 has 14 residues. Germline CDR1 MNHEY, CDR2 SMNVEV (reference sequence).

The genes are TRBV7-8 and TRBJ2-4, with D perhaps TRBD1 (6 bases). The germline gives CDR1 SGHVS, CDR2 FQNEAQ. The CDR3 covers 13 residues. V lost 2 bases and J lost 13, with 15 bases in between. The CDR3, as DNA: TGTGCCAGCAGCTTAACTAACAGGGAGAGGCAGTACTTC. This encodes CASSLTNRERQYF.

This clone was recorded at least ten times. The rearrangement uses TRBV6-1 and TRBJ1-4, with D possibly matching TRBD1 (5 bases). In germline, CDR1 is MNHNS, CDR2 SASEGT. V lost 8 bases and J lost 5, with 12 bases in between. The CDR3 consists of 13 residues. In DNA, the CDR3 is TGTGCCAGCTCGACAGCTATCAATGAAAAACTGTTTTTT. Its translation: CASSTAINEKLFF.

This clone was counted at least ten times. This chain links TRBV5-1 with TRBJ2-7, with TRBD2 matching over 12 bases. Germline trimming cut 0 bases from V and 4 bases from J; bases unmatched to any gene: 2. The CDR3 is 15 amino acids. The germline V gene encodes CDR1 SGHRS and CDR2 YFSETQ. Here the CDR3 DNA reads TGCGCCAGCAGCTTGGCCGGGACTAGCGGGTACGAGCAGTACTTC. It yields the protein CASSLAGTSGYEQYF.

The chain combines TRBV5-5 with TRBJ2-7, with D possibly being TRBD1 or TRBD2 (6 bases each). The CDR3 extends over 16 amino acids. Germline V gene data show CDR1 as SGHKS and CDR2 as YYEKEE (reference sequence). The germline V and J ends were trimmed by 4 bases and 0 bases, with 17 bases remaining between them. In DNA, the CDR3 is TGTGCCAGCAGCGTGGACTCGGGGGCATACTCCTACGAGCAGTACTTC. Protein: CASSVDSGAYSYEQYF.

The chain couples TRBV9 to TRBJ1-3; D call uncertain. V dropped 1 base and J dropped 0 bases, with 5 bases sitting between them. There are 14 residues in the CDR3. Germline CDR1 reads SGDLS; CDR2 reads YYNGEE. The DNA of the CDR3 is TGTGCCAGCAGCGTAATCGGCTCTGGAAACACCATATATTTT. Amino acids: CASSVIGSGNTIYF.

This rearrangement joins TRBV19 to TRBJ2-7, with 8 bases aligning to TRBD1. This CDR3 region has 12 residues. J gave up 2 bases and V 8 bases, and 2 bases lay outside the gene matches. CDR1 and CDR2 (germline): LNHDA, SQIVND (reference sequence). The DNA of the CDR3 is TGTGCCAGTGGGGACAGGACCTACGAGCAGTACTTC. Translated, it gives CASGDRTYEQYF.

The rearrangement uses TRBV2 and TRBJ1-5; the D gene is possibly TRBD1 (5 bases). This CDR3 is 13 amino acids long. V shed 7 bases and J shed 7 bases, with 14 bases lying between them. CDR1 is SNHLY and CDR2 is FYNNEI in the germline V gene. The CDR3 sequence is CASNQGPRQPQHF. For the CDR3, the DNA is TGTGCCAGCAACCAGGGTCCCAGGCAGCCCCAGCATTTT.

The V gene is TRBV7-2, the J gene TRBJ2-1; D call uncertain. Trimming removed 4 bases at V and 0 bases at J, with 4 bases between. The CDR3 contains 13 residues. CDR1 and CDR2 (germline): SGHTA, FQGNSA. The CDR3 DNA sequence: TGTGCCAGCAGCTCTAGCTCCTACAATGAGCAGTTCTTC. This codes for CASSSSSYNEQFF.

This chain uses TRBV5-4 with TRBJ1-2; D gene uncertain. The V and J ends lost 2 bases and 4 bases respectively, with 9 bases between them. There are 13 residues in the CDR3. Per germline, CDR1 SGHNT and CDR2 YYREEE (reference sequence). In DNA, the CDR3 is TGTGCCAGCAGCTTACAGAACAGCTATGGCTACACCTTC. Amino acid sequence: CASSLQNSYGYTF. Looking up the rest from reference TRBV5-4 and TRBJ1-2 gives the full variable domain: ETGVTQSPTHLIKTRGQQVTLRCSSQSGHNTVSWYQQALGQGPQFIFQYYREEENGRGNFPPRFSGLQFPNYSSELNVNALELDDSALYLCASSLQNSYGYTFGSGTRLTVV.